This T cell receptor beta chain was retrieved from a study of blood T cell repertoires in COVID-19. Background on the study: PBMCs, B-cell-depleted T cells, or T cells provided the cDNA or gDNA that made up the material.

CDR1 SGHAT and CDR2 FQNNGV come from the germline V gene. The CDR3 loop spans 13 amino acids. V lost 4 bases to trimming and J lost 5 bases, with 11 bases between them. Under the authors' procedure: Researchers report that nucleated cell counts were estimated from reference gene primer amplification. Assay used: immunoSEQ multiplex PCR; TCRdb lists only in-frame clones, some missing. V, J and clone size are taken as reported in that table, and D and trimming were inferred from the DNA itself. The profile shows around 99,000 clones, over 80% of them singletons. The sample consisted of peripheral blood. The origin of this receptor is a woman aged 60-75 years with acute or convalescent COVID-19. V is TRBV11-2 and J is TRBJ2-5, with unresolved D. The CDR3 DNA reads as TGTGCCAGCAGCTCCCTTTTAGTCGAGACCCAGTACTTC. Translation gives CASSSLLVETQYF.